This entry features one T cell receptor beta chain sequence. This specimen comes from a study of T cells after yellow fever vaccination. Study information: Fractions with few cells were prepared using SMART-Seq v4 Ultra Low Input.

TCRdb passed the 5' RACE reads through MiXCR, listing each CDR3 protein once. This repertoire shows 100,000 to 150,000 distinct CDR3 sequences, under 8% found once; its top ten account for approximately 2.7%. V lost 6 bases, J lost 0 bases, and 11 bases lay in between. This CDR3 contains 14 residues. The sequencing here drew on CD4+ T cells sorted from PBMCs, taken around 10 days after the first yellow fever vaccination. The source of this sequence is a man younger than 35 who received the YFV17D yellow fever vaccine. The genes are TRBV12-3 or TRBV12-4 and TRBJ1-1; D ambiguous. The DNA for the CDR3 is TGTGCCAGCAGCCCCGTGCAGGTGAACACTGAAGCTTTCTTT. Amino acids: CASSPVQVNTEAFF.